The 14 T cell receptor beta chains in this list originate from one sample, sequenced in a study of relationships among human T cell subsets. From mRNA, alpha and beta CDR3 regions were amplified using semiquantitative ARM-PCR. In ARM-PCR, communal superprimers followed tagged nested gene-specific primers for exponential amplification. TCRdb re-analysed the multiplex PCR reads in MiXCR, keeping a single row per CDR3 protein. The sample holds fewer than 16,000 distinct CDR3 sequences, about three fifths seen once. The sample taken for sequencing was total T cells sorted from blood. These receptors originate from a man in his forties in good health.

V and J are TRBV11-2 and TRBJ2-3; 12 bases line up with TRBD2. The CDR3 has 15 amino acids. Trimming removed 3 bases from V and 6 bases from J; junction bases left unmatched: 4. Per the germline V gene, CDR1 is SGHAT and CDR2 is FQNNGV. In nucleotides, the CDR3 is TGTGCCAGCAGCTTCCTAGCGGGAGGGCATGATACGCAGTATTTT. It specifies CASSFLAGGHDTQYF.

V is TRBV7-9 and J is TRBJ2-5, with no clear D. Germline loops: CDR1 SEHNR, CDR2 FQNEAQ (reference sequence). Trimming removed 1 base at V and 4 bases at J, with 16 bases between. The CDR3 consists of 16 residues. The CDR3 is CASSLGDGETRETQYF. In nucleotides, the CDR3 is TGTGCCAGCAGCTTAGGAGACGGAGAAACCCGAGAGACCCAGTACTTC.

This clonotype was observed a handful of times. This sequence joins TRBV10-3 and TRBJ2-7; tentative D call: TRBD1 (6 bases). Between the trimmed V and J ends, which lost 6 bases and 1 base, there was a span of 13 bases. CDR1 ENHRY and CDR2 SYGVKD come from the germline V gene. This CDR3 is 14 amino acids long. The CDR3 nucleotides read TGTGCCATCAGCCTACGGGACATATCCTACGAGCAGTACTTC. Translating gives CAISLRDISYEQYF.

This clonotype has a handful of counts. This chain connects TRBV7-9 to TRBJ2-7, with TRBD1 as a possible D gene (6 bases). The V gene lost 7 bases and the J gene lost 4 bases, with 17 bases spanning the gap. Germline CDR1 SEHNR, CDR2 FQNEAQ (reference sequence). There are 14 residues in the CDR3. The DNA for the CDR3 is TGTGCCAGCACCCCGACAGGCCGTCCATACGAGCAGTACTTC. Encoded protein: CASTPTGRPYEQYF. Based on the CDR3 plus reference TRBV7-9 and TRBJ2-7, the full variable domain is DTGVSQNPRHKITKRGQNVTFRCDPISEHNRLYWYRQTLGQGPEFLTYFQNEAQLEKSRLLSDRFSAERPKGSFSTLEIQRTEQGDSAMYLCASTPTGRPYEQYFGPGTRLTVT.

This clonotype has more than one count but fewer than ten. The J gene is TRBJ2-1, the V gene TRBV27; D might be TRBD1 (8 bases). CDR1 is MNHEY and CDR2 is SMNVEV in the germline V gene (reference sequence). The CDR3 runs to 14 residues. The germline V and J ends were trimmed by 6 bases and 9 bases, with 18 bases remaining between them. CDR3 loop: CASSWSNRGGEQFF. The CDR3 nucleotides are TGTGCCAGCAGCTGGTCAAACAGGGGGGGTGAGCAGTTCTTC.

Within the sample, this clonotype is medium-sized. The chain combines TRBV11-2 with TRBJ2-1, with 9 positions matching TRBD2. There are 16 residues in the CDR3. J gave up 4 bases and V 0 bases, and 4 bases lay outside the gene matches. CDR1 and CDR2 from the germline V gene are SGHAT and FQNNGV. The CDR3: CASSLDGREGYNEQFF. CDR3 DNA: TGTGCCAGCAGCTTAGATGGGCGGGAGGGGTACAATGAGCAGTTCTTC.

The chain employs TRBV20-1 and TRBJ2-2; 9 bases agree with TRBD2. This CDR3 is built from 19 residues. Germline lookup yields CDR1 DFQATT and CDR2 SNEGSKA (reference sequence). J lost 0 bases, V lost 3 bases, and 14 bases had no gene match. As DNA, the CDR3 is TGCAGTGCTAGTACACCCGGGACTAGCCTCATCTCGAACACCGGGGAGCTGTTTTTT. Translating gives CSASTPGTSLISNTGELFF.

The CDR3 loop reads CASRNRGLYGYTF. In nucleotides, the CDR3 is TGTGCCAGCAGGAACAGGGGCCTCTATGGCTACACCTTC. The J gene is TRBJ1-2, the V gene TRBV6-5; 7 bases are a match to TRBD1. The V gene's germline CDR1 is MNHEY and CDR2 SVGAGI. V gave up 6 bases and J gave up 4 bases; unmatched junction bases: 5. The CDR3 loop spans 13 amino acids.

The J gene is TRBJ2-7, the V gene TRBV28; TRBD2 agrees at 8 bases. The CDR3 has 14 residues. V lost 2 bases and J lost 4; bases outside the gene matches: 4. Germline V gives CDR1 MDHEN, CDR2 SYDVKM. CDR3 DNA sequence: TGTGCCAGCAGTTTACCGGGAGGGAATTACGAGCAGTACTTC. It yields the protein CASSLPGGNYEQYF.

This chain connects TRBV10-3 to TRBJ2-4; D remains unclear. The assigned J gene may be wrong: the sequence end matches TRBJ2-7 better. This CDR3 region has 12 residues. Looked up from germline, CDR1 is ENHRY and CDR2 is SYGVKD. CDR3 nucleotide sequence: TGTGCCATCATGGCGGTGTCCTACGAGCAGTACTTC. It specifies CAIMAVSYEQYF.

This clonotype was observed a few times. The chain uses TRBV11-2 and TRBJ2-3, with D unclear. V was shortened by 3 bases and J by 1 base, with 11 bases between the two germline ends. From germline, CDR1 is SGHAT and CDR2 FQNNGV. The CDR3 runs 15 residues. CDR3 DNA sequence: TGTGCCAGCAGCTTCAACACTCTAGGCACAGATACGCAGTATTTT. This encodes CASSFNTLGTDTQYF.

The genes are TRBV20-1 and TRBJ2-5; tentatively, D is TRBD1 (5 bases). V shed 4 bases and J shed 2 bases, with 8 bases lying between them. The CDR3 covers 12 residues. From germline, CDR1 is DFQATT and CDR2 SNEGSKA (reference sequence). The chain's CDR3 is CSAKGAQETQYF. In DNA, the CDR3 is TGCAGTGCTAAAGGGGCACAAGAGACCCAGTACTTC.

The genes are TRBV14 and TRBJ2-5; 12 nucleotides agree with TRBD2. V was pared by 1 base and J by 13 bases, with 4 bases of the junction left unmatched. This CDR3 spans 13 amino acids. Per germline, CDR1 SGHDN and CDR2 FVKESK. The CDR3 DNA follows: TGTGCCAGCAGCCAAGGACTAGCGGGGGCCGCGTACTTC. Its protein is CASSQGLAGAAYF.

This chain links TRBV27 with TRBJ2-6, with D unresolved. In germline, CDR1 is MNHEY, CDR2 SMNVEV (reference sequence). V lost 8 bases and J 4 bases, leaving 9 bases between the germline ends. The CDR3 contains 13 residues. The CDR3 loop is CASSWPGANVLTF. DNA for the CDR3: TGTGCCAGCTCCTGGCCCGGGGCCAACGTCCTGACTTTC.